These 4 T cell receptor beta chains were sequenced from one sample in a study of T cell responses to AZD1222 COVID-19 vaccine. Repertoires were generated with immunoSEQ multiplex PCR, while TCRdb's copy carries only in-frame clones and drops some. The table includes about 200,000 clones, about 94% detected once. Here the sequenced sample was peripheral blood, taken 28 days after the second AZD1222 dose. Receptors originate from an adult who received the AZD1222 COVID-19 vaccine.

The chain joins TRBV10-2 to TRBJ1-4; D unresolved. Trimming pared 7 bases from V and 1 base from J, leaving 10 bases between. The CDR3 extends over 14 amino acids. Germline CDR1 WSHSY, CDR2 SAAADI. CDR3 coding DNA: TGCGCCAGCAAATCGGCAGGAACTAATGAAAAACTGTTTTTT. Translated, it gives CASKSAGTNEKLFF.

V usage is TRBV24-1 and J usage is TRBJ1-2, with D tentatively TRBD1 (5 bases). In germline, CDR1 is KGHDR, CDR2 SFDVKD. The length of the CDR3 is 13 residues. Trimming stripped 5 bases from V and 2 bases from J, with 8 bases between. CDR3 residues: CATSAPGNYGYTF. The DNA for the CDR3 is TGTGCCACCAGTGCTCCAGGGAACTATGGCTACACCTTC.

This clone was recorded once. The J gene is TRBJ1-3, the V gene TRBV11-2; 7 nucleotides match TRBD1. Trimming cost V 5 bases and J 4 bases; bases outside gene matches: 11. CDR3 length: 16 residues. CDR1 SGHAT and CDR2 FQNNGV come from the germline V gene. In nucleotides, the CDR3 is TGTGCCAGCAGCCCGAAGACAGGGAGATTGGGAAACACCATATATTTT. Translation gives CASSPKTGRLGNTIYF.

J is TRBJ1-3 and V is TRBV14; D is ambiguous. This CDR3 region has 14 residues. V was clipped by 4 bases and J by 0 bases, with 7 bases between them. The germline gives CDR1 SGHDN, CDR2 FVKESK. The CDR3 DNA sequence: TGTGCCAGCAGCCCGGGCCACTCTGGAAACACCATATATTTT. Its protein product is CASSPGHSGNTIYF.